The T cell receptor (beta chain) described here comes from a study of PD-L1 blockade in urothelial cancer. CDR1 and CDR2 (germline): SGHVS, FNYEAQ. The CDR3 is 20 residues long. With V trimmed by 5 bases and J by 2 bases, 18 bases remained unmatched. Measured with immunoSEQ multiplex PCR; TCRdb has only the in-frame clones, and not every one. This sample carries some 120,000 clones, about 89% of them seen once, and the ten largest clones take 1.5% to 2%. Sample time point: peripheral blood 6 weeks after treatment start. This sequence originates from a man aged 55 to 69 with urothelial cancer. The chain couples TRBV7-6 to TRBJ2-2; 9 bases map to TRBD1. The material sequenced was PBMCs, taken around atezolizumab (anti-PD-L1) treatment. The CDR3 coding sequence is TGTGCCAGCAGCCAGGGTCCGGACGGACAGGGGCCGACTAACACCGGGGAGCTGTTTTTT. Protein: CASSQGPDGQGPTNTGELFF.